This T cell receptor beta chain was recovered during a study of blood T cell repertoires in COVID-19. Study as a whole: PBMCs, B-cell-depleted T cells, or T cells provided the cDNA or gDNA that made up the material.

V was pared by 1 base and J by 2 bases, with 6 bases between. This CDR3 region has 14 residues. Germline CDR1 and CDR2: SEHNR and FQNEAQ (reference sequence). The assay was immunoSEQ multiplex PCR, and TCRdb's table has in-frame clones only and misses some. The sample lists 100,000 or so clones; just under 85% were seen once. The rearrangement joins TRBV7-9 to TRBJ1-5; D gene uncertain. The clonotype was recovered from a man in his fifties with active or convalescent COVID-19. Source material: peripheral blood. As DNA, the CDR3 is TGTGCCAGCAGCTTAGGGAGGGGCAATCAGCCCCAGCATTTT. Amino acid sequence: CASSLGRGNQPQHF.